This T cell receptor beta chain stems from a study of early T cells in non-severe SARS-CoV-2 infection. As for the study in general: Chains from this unsorted whole-blood bulk RNA could not be paired.

Each cDNA molecule carried a unique molecular identifier. A single record per CDR3 protein comes from TCRdb applying MiXCR to the 5' RACE reads. This table holds more than 20,000 distinct CDR3 sequences, over 3.5% found once. With regard to this clonotype: As yet, its antigen is unknown.

General observations from the study: Clonotype matching in VDJdb favored anti-spike CD8 responses and did not capture private and CD4 specificities.

The origin of this receptor is an adult who was a healthcare worker with PCR-confirmed SARS-CoV-2 infection or an uninfected control (not recorded which). Sample: whole blood.

CDR3 DNA sequence: TGCGCCAGCAACACAGGGGGAAGCACAGATACGCAGTATTTT. It encodes CASNTGGSTDTQYF. The J gene is TRBJ2-3, the V gene TRBV5-1; 8 bases map to TRBD1. V shed 6 bases and J 0 bases; nucleotides not matched to a gene: 3. CDR1 and CDR2 (germline): SGHRS, YFSETQ. The CDR3 has 14 amino acids. The entire variable domain, with the rest obtained from reference TRBV5-1 and TRBJ2-3, is as follows: KAGVTQTPRYLIKTRGQQVTLSCSPISGHRSVSWYQQTPGQGLQFLFEYFSETQRNKGNFPGRFSGRQFSNSRSEMNVSTLELGDSALYLCASNTGGSTDTQYFGPGTRLTVL.